This T cell receptor beta chain was recorded in a study of cytomegalovirus exposure and HLA in healthy donors (dated by TCRdb to the late 2010s). Turning to the overall study: An earlier analysis of roughly 570 of the donors reported 276 Gb of sequence data and 90 million to 120 million unique TCR beta sequences obtained from 150 million to 200 million T cells. Roughly five DR-DQ haplotypes were handled as single units for association and clustering, since linkage in the cohort was strong. Typing coverage varied by locus: roughly 620-640 donors for A, B, C, DRB1 and DQB1; roughly 510 for DQA1; more than 600 for DPA1; roughly 470 for DPB1. Class I and class II HLA loci were covered by the typing at four-digit resolution. High-throughput TCR immunosequencing, statistical association of individual TCRs with disease status, and machine learning were combined to predict cytomegalovirus infection status. In a later genetic analysis, genome-wide SNP genotypes for about three fifths of the roughly 670 donors were used, and that subset was treated as a discovery cohort. Rather than drawing on any new phenotypic data, the later analysis identified candidate immune exposures from TCR beta sequences and the way those sequences occurred across donors. An earlier analysis of roughly 600 of the donors used high-throughput TCR beta sequencing to judge whether each TCR beta V gene segment behaved as functional or pseudogenic. All discovery cohort repertoires had been generated on a single sequencing platform. In a later analysis, previously published TCR beta repertoires from several hundred donors were re-analyzed and high-resolution HLA genotyping was added so that TCR occurrence patterns could be studied. The T cell repertoires of some 700 subjects were profiled by immunosequencing and related to cytomegalovirus serostatus. An early release that covered about 600 HLA-typed donors contained approximately 290 gigabases of sequencing data and about 84 million unique TCR sequences. A separate validation cohort of roughly 130 different subjects was used in addition to the 666-subject first cohort. The study was designed to test whether signatures of past pathogen exposure could be identified by cataloging public T cell receptors. Among 398 genotyped donors of the cohort, an average of roughly 230,000 unique TCR beta nucleotide sequences was sequenced per donor, of which about 18% were non-productive. Among the approximately 400 genotyped donors, approximately 82% belonged to the genetic ancestry cluster associated with self-reported Caucasian donors. Donor age, sex, ethnicity and CMV serostatus were compiled alongside the repertoire data. The full study reports these points: Only TCR beta chains were sequenced in this cohort, and the absence of alpha or paired-chain data limited detectable features. Because counts were too low, around 17 rarely observed V segments, including chromosome 9 orphons, were left out of the earlier analysis of a few hundred of the donors. A later genetic analysis associated a missense DCLRE1C variant with V-gene and J-gene trimming of TCR beta chains, and an independent cohort replicated the association. Presence/absence analyses assumed roughly uniform sequencing depth across donors, an assumption that may not hold. Most CMV-associated TCR beta chains appeared to be HLA-restricted in a later analysis, and the HLA associations seemed to be driven largely by CMV exposure. Linkage disequilibrium might explain the correlated functional status among segregating V segments, but an unknown experimental factor could not be ruled out. In a later analysis, the rate of TCR association differed among HLA loci, with DRB1 alleles having the most associated TCRs and HLA-C alleles having the fewest. Cytomegalovirus status was reported to be diagnosed by the classifier with high specificity and sensitivity in both the original and validation cohorts. A later genetic analysis reported fewer N-insertions in productive TCRs among donors in an Asian-associated ancestry cluster than the roughly 620-donor mean. Specific HLA alleles were associated with 15,000 to 20,000 TCR beta sequences at a false discovery rate of 0.05 in a later analysis. Most TCR sequences were observed very rarely across donors, whereas some public TCRs were present in many individuals. In the study, about 150 TCR beta chains were listed as associated with cytomegalovirus. When HLA alleles, especially DR and DQ, strongly co-occurred, TCR associations were difficult to assign to individual alleles. In a later analysis, HLA-associated TCR beta chains showed more clonal expansion and lower generation probabilities than non-associated chains that were equally common. According to a later analysis, parvovirus B19, influenza, CMV and Epstein-Barr virus appeared linked to several top co-occurrence clusters. Some IMGT-functional V segments, including TRBV6-2 and TRBV6-3, could not be told apart with the 87-base-pair reads, so those segments were excluded. Because HLA typing was unavailable for some donors at each locus, only the typed subset was used in association tests. A further reported finding was that TCR beta sequences accurately predicted the HLA-A and HLA-B alleles for most subjects in the first cohort. Three of the identified cytomegalovirus-associated TCR beta chains were confirmed in vitro to be specific for cytomegalovirus antigens. An earlier analysis of approximately 540 of the donors showed that most TCR beta V segments appeared in productive rearrangements either about 90% or about 30% of the time, which broadly matched IMGT annotations. The only immune exposure information available for the cohort was CMV serostatus. A cluster of highly shared sequence variants was judged likely to represent a technical artifact of the sequencing pipeline. The authors suggested that the approach could potentially be generalized to other disease states and immunological phenotypes.

The cohort was made up of roughly 670 healthy bone marrow donors. At the time of sampling, every cohort member was nominally healthy, though immune exposures that went unrecorded were likely present. The donor tested CMV seronegative and was one of the 352 seronegative cohort members. A peripheral blood sample was provided by each donor, and peripheral blood mononuclear cells were used for TCR beta sequencing. The Qiagen DNeasy Blood Extraction Kit was used to extract genomic DNA from the blood cell samples. Libraries came from the immunoSEQ multiplex PCR assay. The multiplex PCR relied on a mix of 60 forward primers for TCR Vbeta segments and 13 reverse primers for TCR Jbeta segments. The CDR3 region of rearranged TCR beta genes was amplified from genomic DNA with a multiplex PCR assay. The amplified TCR beta libraries were sequenced on the Illumina HiSeq System as 87-base-pair reads. As for the authors' bioinformatics: Across the roughly 700 repertoires, a later analysis counted 75 million to 90 million unique TCR beta chains, roughly 11 million of which were shared by at least two donors. A nearest-neighbor algorithm error-corrected the raw reads and collapsed the reads into unique sequences, merging closely related sequences to remove PCR and sequencing errors. V, D and J gene segments were assigned by aligning CDR3 sequences to IMGT reference sequences. Each retained sequence needed at least a six-nucleotide match to both a V gene segment and a J gene segment. Rearrangements were classified as productive when the CDR3 lacked stop codons and remained in frame with V and J, and all other rearrangements were classified as non-productive. CDR3 was defined by IMGT convention, running from the second conserved V-encoded cysteine to the conserved J-encoded phenylalanine. Sequences without an unambiguous match to a single V gene segment were excluded from the earlier analysis of 450 to 650 of the donors. An earlier analysis of 500 to 600 of the donors classified V segments as functional when productive rearrangements were above 56.7% and as segregating when the standard deviation between donors was above 5%. To diagnose cytomegalovirus status from the catalog of TCR beta chain sequences, a statistical classification framework was built. In a later analysis, V and J genes were assigned by comparing TCR nucleotide sequences against IMGT/GENE-DB human TR gene sequences. A later analysis assigned CDR3 sequences and most-parsimonious VDJ recombination scenarios with the TCRdist pipeline. In a later analysis, each TCR beta chain was defined by its CDR3 amino acid sequence together with its V-gene family, and reads without a unique V-gene family were excluded. In a later analysis, some 600 highly shared, low-generation-probability nucleotide sequences were removed to address suspected cross-contamination and a sequencing artifact. In a later analysis, a clonal expansion index was calculated for each public chain from normalized within-repertoire ranks of inferred template counts. A later analysis computed generation probabilities with a VDJ recombination model fitted to out-of-frame rearrangements, and checked the results against IGoR. In a later analysis, TCR-TCR, TCR-HLA and TCR-CMV co-occurrence was scored with hypergeometric tests, and a repertoire-size bias correction was applied to TCR pairs. A later analysis estimated false discovery rates by permuting HLA or CMV assignments 20 times. In a later analysis, co-occurring TCRs were grouped using DBSCAN, and TCRdist sequence similarity was added for clustering within HLA-allele-positive subsets. For co-occurrence clustering, repertoires with fewer than 30,000 or more than 120,000 public chains were excluded, along with five or six repertoires with anomalous nucleotide sharing. What TCRdb holds here is the immuneACCESS table cut down to in-frame rearrangements. Part of the clones is not present; checked against another copy, under half of the missing clones reflect an unresolved V gene, and the others are unexplained. V, J and clone size are those of that table, while D and trimming were read from the DNA. The sample records 130,000 to 150,000 clones, around 81% of which are singletons. Less than 3.5% of the sample goes to the ten largest clones.

About this clone itself: What this receptor recognizes is not known. It has no much larger one-base neighbor in the sample; base qualities were not kept.

CDR1 and CDR2 are read off the germline V gene (reference sequence) as SGHNT and YYREEE. There are 12 amino acids in the CDR3, from cysteine to phenylalanine inclusive. Just CDR3 DNA is preserved here, 36 bases in frame from base 1. Ends trimmed: V by 6 bases, J by 8 bases; bases unmatched to a gene: 4. This TCR came from a male donor in good health and CMV-seronegative. The chain is encoded by TRBV5-4 joined to TRBJ2-1; the junction holds 8 bases that match TRBD2. The specimen sequenced was PBMCs. The CDR3 protein sequence reads: CASTPGGDEQFF. The DNA sequence reads TGTGCCAGCACCCCGGGAGGGGATGAGCAGTTCTTC.